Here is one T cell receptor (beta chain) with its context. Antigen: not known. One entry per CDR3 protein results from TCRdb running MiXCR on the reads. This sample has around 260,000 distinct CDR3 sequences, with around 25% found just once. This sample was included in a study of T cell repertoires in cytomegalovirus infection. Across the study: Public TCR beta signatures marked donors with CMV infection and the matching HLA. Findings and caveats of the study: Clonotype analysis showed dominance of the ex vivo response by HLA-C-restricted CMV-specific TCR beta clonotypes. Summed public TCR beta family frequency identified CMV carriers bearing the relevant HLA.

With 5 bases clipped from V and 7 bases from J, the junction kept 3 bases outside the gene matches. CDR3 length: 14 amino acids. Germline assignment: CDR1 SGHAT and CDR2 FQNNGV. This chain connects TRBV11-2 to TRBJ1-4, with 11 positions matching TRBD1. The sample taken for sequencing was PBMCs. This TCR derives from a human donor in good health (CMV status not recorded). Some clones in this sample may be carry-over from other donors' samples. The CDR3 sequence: CASSPGTGGEKLFF. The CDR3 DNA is TGTGCCAGCAGCCCAGGGACAGGGGGTGAAAAACTGTTTTTT.